The 8 T cell receptor beta chains given below trace back to one sample, sequenced in a study of graft-versus-host responses after intestinal transplantation. The protocol was immunoSEQ multiplex PCR, while the TCRdb copy is restricted to in-frame clones and leaves out a portion. The sample gives 84,000 or so clones, 85% to 95% of which show up once; 1.1% is in the top ten. Which antigens these TCRs recognize remains unknown. The sample was unstimulated CD8+ T cells sorted from spleen or lymph node cells, taken before transplant. These receptors all come from a human donor who was the organ donor for an intestinal transplant.

The chain links TRBV5-4 to TRBJ1-2; 7 nucleotides match TRBD1. Germline trimming cut 6 bases from V and 4 bases from J; bases unmatched to any gene: 12. Germline CDR1 reads SGHNT; CDR2 reads YYREEE (reference sequence). The CDR3 consists of 15 residues. In DNA form, the CDR3 reads TGTGCCAGCAACGCCCGTGACAGGGACCCCTATGGCTACACCTTC. Protein product: CASNARDRDPYGYTF.

The chain has TRBV7-6 and TRBJ2-1, with 7 bases identical to TRBD1. V dropped 1 base and J dropped 3; count of bases not matched to a gene: 3. Per the germline V gene, CDR1 is SGHVS and CDR2 is FNYEAQ. This CDR3 spans 15 amino acids. CDR3 loop: CASSLDGTDYNEQFF. CDR3 nucleotides: TGTGCCAGCAGCTTAGACGGGACAGACTACAATGAGCAGTTCTTC.

V usage is TRBV2 and J usage is TRBJ2-4, with 7 positions matching TRBD2. The CDR3 consists of 19 residues. Germline lookup yields CDR1 SNHLY and CDR2 FYNNEI. Trimming took 1 base from V and 0 from J; bases not matched to a gene: 12. The CDR3 sequence is CASSEDLLAETLAKNIQYF. The CDR3 bases are TGTGCCAGCAGTGAAGATCTTCTAGCGGAGACCTTAGCCAAAAACATTCAGTACTTC.

This chain joins TRBV28 and TRBJ1-1; TRBD1 is a possible D gene (6 bases). The germline V gene has CDR1 MDHEN and CDR2 SYDVKM. The CDR3 consists of 14 residues. V lost 6 bases and J 3 bases, leaving 14 bases between the germline ends. CDR3 sequence (DNA): TGTGCCAGCAGCGTCTATGAGGGGGACACTGAAGCTTTCTTT. The encoded protein is CASSVYEGDTEAFF. Looking up the rest from reference TRBV28 and TRBJ1-1 gives the full variable domain: DVKVTQSSRYLVKRTGEKVFLECVQDMDHENMFWYRQDPGLGLRLIYFSYDVKMKEKGDIPEGYSVSREKKERFSLILESASTNQTSMYLCASSVYEGDTEAFFGQGTRLTVV.

This clone was seen a handful of times. The chain couples TRBV12-5 to TRBJ1-1; TRBD1 matches at 7 bases. Germline loops: CDR1 LGHNT, CDR2 FRNRAP. The CDR3 runs to 12 residues. The junction had 0 bases not matched to a gene; V was cut back by 5 bases and J by 3 bases. For the CDR3, the DNA is TGTGCTAGTGGTGACAGGGACACTGAAGCTTTCTTT. Translated, it gives CASGDRDTEAFF.

The rearrangement links TRBV6-6 to TRBJ2-1; tentative D call: TRBD2 (5 bases). Trimming took off 2 bases at V and 4 bases at J, with 9 bases between the two ends. Germline V gene sequence: CDR1 MNHNY, CDR2 SVGAGI (reference sequence). The CDR3 is 14 residues long. CDR3 in DNA: TGTGCCAGCAGTTACGTTGACTATTACAATGAGCAGTTCTTC. Translation gives CASSYVDYYNEQFF.

The V gene is TRBV27, the J gene TRBJ2-3; 8 nucleotides align to TRBD2. The CDR3 consists of 22 residues. Germline V lookup: CDR1 MNHEY, CDR2 SMNVEV (reference sequence). V was pared by 1 base and J by 3 bases, with 24 bases of the junction left unmatched. The CDR3 region is CASSLYSLVAGIPNFDTDTQYF. CDR3 nucleotide sequence: TGTGCCAGCAGTTTATACTCTCTCGTAGCGGGAATACCAAACTTTGATACAGATACGCAGTATTTT.

The chain couples TRBV7-6 to TRBJ2-1; D gene unclear. The CDR3 runs to 12 residues. V dropped 10 bases and J dropped 5 bases, with 12 bases sitting between them. The V gene's germline CDR1 is SGHVS and CDR2 FNYEAQ. For the CDR3, the DNA is TGTGCCACCTCAGATTCCCACAATGAGCAGTTCTTC. Amino acid sequence: CATSDSHNEQFF.